Presented here are 12 T cell receptor beta chains from one specimen sequenced in a study of naive and memory T cell subsets. An equimolar mix of two oligonucleotides served as the beta constant-region primer for TRBC1 and TRBC2. A single record per CDR3 protein comes from TCRdb applying MiXCR to the UMI-ligation and nested PCR reads. The sample records approximately 82,000 distinct CDR3 sequences, roughly 7% being singletons. The sample taken for sequencing was central memory CD4+ T cells from blood. Receptor source: a human donor in good health.

This clonotype showed up many times. The rearrangement joins TRBV15 to TRBJ2-7; TRBD2 might be the D (6 bases). Germline CDR1 reads LNHNV; CDR2 reads YYDKDF (reference sequence). There are 15 residues in the CDR3. V lost 0 bases to trimming and J lost 4 bases, with 13 bases between them. The CDR3 here is CATSRDVASVYEQYF. The CDR3 region has the DNA TGTGCCACCAGCAGAGATGTGGCTAGCGTATACGAGCAGTACTTC.

This clonotype was observed at least ten times. The chain couples TRBV7-8 to TRBJ2-6; D may correspond to TRBD1 or TRBD2 (5 bases each). V lost 5 bases and J lost 0, with 17 bases in between. CDR1 is SGHVS, CDR2 FQNEAQ, per germline. The CDR3 contains 18 residues. The CDR3, as DNA: TGTGCCAGCAGCCCCCGAAGCGGACAAGTCTCTGGGGCCAACGTCCTGACTTTC. It encodes CASSPRSGQVSGANVLTF. Based on the CDR3 plus reference TRBV7-8 and TRBJ2-6, the full variable domain is GAGVSQSPRYKVAKRGQDVALRCDPISGHVSLFWYQQALGQGPEFLTYFQNEAQLDKSGLPSDRFFAERPEGSVSTLKIQRTQQEDSAVYLCASSPRSGQVSGANVLTFGAGSRLTVL.

This clonotype was seen at least ten times. V is TRBV20-1 and J is TRBJ1-2; 8 bases fit TRBD1. This CDR3 is 16 amino acids long. Trimming at V came to 4 bases and at J to 8 bases, leaving 18 bases not matched to a gene. Germline V gives CDR1 DFQATT, CDR2 SNEGSKA (reference sequence). The CDR3 sequence is CSATRDRRSSVGGYTF. The CDR3 region has the DNA TGCAGTGCTACCCGGGACAGGCGATCGTCGGTAGGGGGCTACACCTTC.

This clonotype was detected many times. CDR3 residues: CASSYYIQGGTEAFF. The CDR3, as DNA: TGTGCCAGCAGTTACTACATACAGGGAGGCACTGAAGCTTTCTTT. The V gene is TRBV6-2 or TRBV6-3, the J gene TRBJ1-1; D might be TRBD1 (6 bases). The germline V gene has CDR1 MNHEY and CDR2 SVGEGT. With 1 base removed from V and 4 bases from J, the gap between germline ends came to 13 bases. The CDR3 has 15 residues.

This clonotype appeared many times. The chain has TRBV7-9 and TRBJ1-4; weak D call: TRBD1 (5 bases). CDR1 is SEHNR and CDR2 is FQNEAQ in the germline V gene (reference sequence). This CDR3 region has 14 residues. The ends were cut back, 3 bases at V and 7 bases at J, with 12 bases in the middle. The CDR3 reads CASSLLGTGEKLFF. In nucleotides, the CDR3 is TGTGCCAGCAGCTTGCTAGGGACCGGTGAAAAACTGTTTTTT. Drawing the rest from reference TRBV7-9 and TRBJ1-4, the complete variable domain is DTGVSQNPRHKITKRGQNVTFRCDPISEHNRLYWYRQTLGQGPEFLTYFQNEAQLEKSRLLSDRFSAERPKGSFSTLEIQRTEQGDSAMYLCASSLLGTGEKLFFGSGTQLSVL.

Only a few counts were recorded for this clonotype. The rearrangement uses TRBV18 and TRBJ1-2; 10 bases line up with TRBD1. Trimming took 2 bases from V and 8 from J; bases not matched to a gene: 5. The CDR3 totals 14 residues. CDR1 is KGHSH and CDR2 is LQKENI in the germline V gene. In DNA, the CDR3 is TGTGCCAGCTCACCAAAGACAGGGGGCAGCGGCTACACCTTC. This sequence encodes CASSPKTGGSGYTF.

Concerning this clonotype itself: It may be a read error: a sequence one base away is much more abundant. V is TRBV20-1 and J is TRBJ1-5; D call uncertain. The last part of the DNA fits TRBJ2-3 better; the J call may be wrong. CDR1 DFQATT and CDR2 SNEGSKA come from the germline V gene (reference sequence). There are 11 residues in the CDR3. The CDR3 protein is CTANSNQPQYF. In nucleotides, the CDR3 is TGCACCGCGAATAGCAATCAGCCCCAGTATTTT.

This clonotype was detected ten times or more. The junction and the germline gene differ at one end; a read error may be behind it. This chain uses TRBV20-1 with TRBJ1-1; D not resolved. There are 13 residues in the CDR3. The germline gives CDR1 DFQATT, CDR2 SNEGSKA (reference sequence). The CDR3 sequence is CSAGDPNYAEAFF. The CDR3, as DNA: TGCAGTGCTGGAGACCCGAACTATGCTGAAGCTTTCTTT.

This clonotype was recorded only once. The CDR3: CASSLISASYNSPLHF. The CDR3 DNA follows: TGTGCCAGCAGCTTAATTTCAGCCTCCTATAATTCACCCCTCCACTTT. The V gene is TRBV7-2, the J gene TRBJ1-6; D is unclear. The ends were cut back, 2 bases at V and 0 bases at J, with 8 bases in the middle. Germline V gene lookup returns CDR1 SGHTA and CDR2 FQGNSA. This CDR3 contains 16 residues. The variable domain in full, with the rest retrieved from reference TRBV7-2 and TRBJ1-6, is GAGVSQSPSNKVTEKGKDVELRCDPISGHTALYWYRQSLGQGLEFLIYFQGNSAPDKSGLPSDRFSAERTGGSVSTLTIQRTQQEDSAVYLCASSLISASYNSPLHFGNGTRLTVT.

This clonotype came up a few times. This chain uses TRBV7-2 with TRBJ2-7; a possible D gene is TRBD2 (6 bases). This CDR3 has 15 amino acids. Per germline, CDR1 SGHTA and CDR2 FQGNSA. Trimming took 7 bases from V and 2 from J, leaving 18 bases between them. The CDR3 sequence is CASTSLTRETYEQYF. In DNA, the CDR3 is TGTGCCAGCACCTCTTTGACTAGGGAAACCTACGAGCAGTACTTC.

This clonotype was detected many times. The chain has TRBV7-2 and TRBJ1-6; weak D call: TRBD1 (6 bases). This CDR3 comprises 12 residues. The V and J ends lost 5 bases and 13 bases respectively, with 12 bases between them. Germline lookup yields CDR1 SGHTA and CDR2 FQGNSA. CDR3 sequence reads: CASSQGWGPLHF. In DNA, the CDR3 is TGTGCCAGCAGCCAGGGGTGGGGCCCCCTCCACTTT.

The V and J genes are TRBV12-3 or TRBV12-4 and TRBJ2-7; a weak D match, TRBD2 (6 bases). The CDR3 spans 13 residues. Trimming left V 6 bases short and J 4 bases short, with 13 bases between. The CDR3 spells CASSAGRKYEQYF. As DNA, the CDR3 is TGTGCCAGCAGCGCGGGACGAAAGTACGAGCAGTACTTC.